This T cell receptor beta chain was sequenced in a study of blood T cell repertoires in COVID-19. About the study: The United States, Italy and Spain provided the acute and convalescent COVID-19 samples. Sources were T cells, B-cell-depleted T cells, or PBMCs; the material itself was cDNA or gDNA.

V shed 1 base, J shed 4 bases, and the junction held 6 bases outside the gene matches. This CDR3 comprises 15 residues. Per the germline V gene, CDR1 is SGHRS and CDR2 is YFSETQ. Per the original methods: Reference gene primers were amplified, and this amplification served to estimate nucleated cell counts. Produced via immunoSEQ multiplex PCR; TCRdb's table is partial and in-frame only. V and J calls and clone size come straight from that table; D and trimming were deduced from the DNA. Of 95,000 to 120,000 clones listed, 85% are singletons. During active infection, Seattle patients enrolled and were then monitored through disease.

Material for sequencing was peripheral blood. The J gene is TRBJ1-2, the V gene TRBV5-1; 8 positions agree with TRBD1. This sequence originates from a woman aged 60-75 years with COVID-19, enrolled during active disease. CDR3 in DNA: TGCGCCAGCAGCTTGAATCAGGGGGCGATCTATGGCTACACCTTC. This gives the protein CASSLNQGAIYGYTF.